Detailed here is one TCR beta chain. These data come from a study of blood T cell repertoires in COVID-19. Study background: Sample material is recorded as cDNA or gDNA derived from T cells, B-cell-depleted T cells, or PBMCs.

Data came from immunoSEQ multiplex PCR; TCRdb stores just in-frame clones and leaves some out. The sample lists approximately 450,000 clones, about 89% occurring once. CDR3 length equals 15 residues. The germline gives CDR1 LNHDA, CDR2 SQIVND (reference sequence). Trimming removed 4 bases at V and 5 bases at J, with 17 bases between. Sequencing used peripheral blood. The V and J genes are TRBV19 and TRBJ1-2; possibly TRBD1 for D (5 bases). The TCR originated in a woman in her twenties or thirties with acute or convalescent COVID-19. The CDR3 sequence is CASSTTTGEGYGYTF. In DNA form, the CDR3 reads TGTGCCAGTAGTACCACGACGGGGGAGGGATATGGCTACACCTTC. Together with reference TRBV19 and TRBJ1-2, the CDR3 gives the full variable domain: DGGITQSPKYLFRKEGQNVTLSCEQNLNHDAMYWYRQDPGQGLRLIYYSQIVNDFQKGDIAEGYSVSREKKESFPLTVTSAQKNPTAFYLCASSTTTGEGYGYTFGSGTRLTVV.